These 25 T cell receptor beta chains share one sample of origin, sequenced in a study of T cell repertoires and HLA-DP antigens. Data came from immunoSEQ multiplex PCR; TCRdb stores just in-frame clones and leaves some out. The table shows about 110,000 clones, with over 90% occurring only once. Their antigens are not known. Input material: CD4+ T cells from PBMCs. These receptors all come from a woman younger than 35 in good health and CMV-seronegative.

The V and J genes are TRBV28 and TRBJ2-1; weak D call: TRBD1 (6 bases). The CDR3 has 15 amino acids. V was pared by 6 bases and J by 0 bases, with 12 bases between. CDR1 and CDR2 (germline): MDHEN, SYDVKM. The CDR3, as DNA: TGTGCCAGCAGCGACAGGCGTGACTCCTACAATGAGCAGTTCTTC. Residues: CASSDRRDSYNEQFF.

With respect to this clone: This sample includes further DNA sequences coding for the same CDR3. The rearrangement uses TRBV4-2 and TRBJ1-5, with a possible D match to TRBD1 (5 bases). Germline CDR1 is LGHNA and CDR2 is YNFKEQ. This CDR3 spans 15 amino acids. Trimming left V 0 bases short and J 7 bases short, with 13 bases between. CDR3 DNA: TGTGCCAGCAGCCAAGAGGGCCAGGGCAGCCAGCCCCAGCATTTT. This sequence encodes CASSQEGQGSQPQHF.

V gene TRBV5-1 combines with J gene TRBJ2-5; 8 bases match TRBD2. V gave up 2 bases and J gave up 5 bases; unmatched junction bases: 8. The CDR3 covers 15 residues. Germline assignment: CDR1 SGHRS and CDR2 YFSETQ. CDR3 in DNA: TGCGCCAGCAGCTTTTCCGGGGGGGCCCGTGAGACCCAGTACTTC. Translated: CASSFSGGARETQYF.

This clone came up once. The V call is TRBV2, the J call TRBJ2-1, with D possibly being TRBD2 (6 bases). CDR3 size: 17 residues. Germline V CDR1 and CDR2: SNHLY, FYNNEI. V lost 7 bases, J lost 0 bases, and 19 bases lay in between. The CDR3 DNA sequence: TGTGCCAGCACACTATTAGCGGCCGCCAGCTCCTACAATGAGCAGTTCTTC. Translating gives CASTLLAAASSYNEQFF.

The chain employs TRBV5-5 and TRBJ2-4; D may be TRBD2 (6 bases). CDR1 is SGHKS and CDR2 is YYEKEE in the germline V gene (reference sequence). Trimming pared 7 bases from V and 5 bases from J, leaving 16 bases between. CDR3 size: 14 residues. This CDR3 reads CASGRQPNENIQYF. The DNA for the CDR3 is TGTGCCAGCGGGAGGCAGCCGAATGAAAACATTCAGTACTTC.

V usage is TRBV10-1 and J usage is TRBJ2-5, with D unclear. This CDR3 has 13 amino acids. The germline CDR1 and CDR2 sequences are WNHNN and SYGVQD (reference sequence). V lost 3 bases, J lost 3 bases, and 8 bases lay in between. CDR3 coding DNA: TGCGCCAGCAGTGAATCTGGGGAAGAGACCCAGTACTTC. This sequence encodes CASSESGEETQYF.

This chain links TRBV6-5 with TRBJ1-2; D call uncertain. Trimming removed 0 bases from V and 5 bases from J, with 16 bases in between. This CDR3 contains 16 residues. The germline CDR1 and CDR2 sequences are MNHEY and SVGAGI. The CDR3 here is CASSYSSGGGVYGYTF. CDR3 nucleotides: TGTGCCAGCAGTTACTCCTCGGGAGGAGGAGTTTATGGCTACACCTTC.

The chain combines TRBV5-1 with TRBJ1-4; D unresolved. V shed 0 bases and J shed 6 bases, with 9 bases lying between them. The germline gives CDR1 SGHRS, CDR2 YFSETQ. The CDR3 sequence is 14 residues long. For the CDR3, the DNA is TGCGCCAGCAGCTTGGACTTGGGATATGAAAAACTGTTTTTT. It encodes CASSLDLGYEKLFF.

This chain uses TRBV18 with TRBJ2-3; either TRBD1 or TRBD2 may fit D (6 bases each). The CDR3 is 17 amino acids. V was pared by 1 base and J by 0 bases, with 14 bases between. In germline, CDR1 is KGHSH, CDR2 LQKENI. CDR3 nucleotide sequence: TGTGCCAGCTCACCACTAAGGGGGGCTACGAGCACAGATACGCAGTATTTT. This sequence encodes CASSPLRGATSTDTQYF.

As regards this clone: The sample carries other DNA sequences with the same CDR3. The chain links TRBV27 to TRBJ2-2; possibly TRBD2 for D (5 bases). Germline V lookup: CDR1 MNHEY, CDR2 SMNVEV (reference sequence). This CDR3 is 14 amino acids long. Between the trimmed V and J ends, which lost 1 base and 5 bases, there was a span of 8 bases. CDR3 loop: CASSLYRGTGELFF. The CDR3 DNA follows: TGTGCCAGCAGTTTATATCGGGGAACCGGGGAGCTGTTTTTT.

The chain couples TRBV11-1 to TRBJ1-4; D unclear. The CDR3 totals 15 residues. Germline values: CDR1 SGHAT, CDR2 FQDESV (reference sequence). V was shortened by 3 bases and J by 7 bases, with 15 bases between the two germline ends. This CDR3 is CASSLYRGLGEKLFF. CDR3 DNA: TGTGCCAGCAGCTTGTACAGAGGTCTTGGTGAAAAACTGTTTTTT.

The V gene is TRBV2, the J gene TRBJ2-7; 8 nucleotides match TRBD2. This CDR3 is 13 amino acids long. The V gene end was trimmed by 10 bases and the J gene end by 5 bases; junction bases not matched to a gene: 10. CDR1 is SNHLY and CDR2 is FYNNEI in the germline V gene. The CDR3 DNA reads TGTGCCACAATAAGCGGGAGCAGGAACGAGCAGTACTTC. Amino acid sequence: CATISGSRNEQYF.

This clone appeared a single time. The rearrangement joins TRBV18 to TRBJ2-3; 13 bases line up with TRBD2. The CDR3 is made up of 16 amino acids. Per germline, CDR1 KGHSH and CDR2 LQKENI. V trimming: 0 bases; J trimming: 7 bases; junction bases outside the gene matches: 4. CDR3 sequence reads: CASSPPEGLAGNTQYF. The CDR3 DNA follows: TGTGCCAGCTCACCACCGGAGGGACTAGCGGGGAATACGCAGTATTTT.

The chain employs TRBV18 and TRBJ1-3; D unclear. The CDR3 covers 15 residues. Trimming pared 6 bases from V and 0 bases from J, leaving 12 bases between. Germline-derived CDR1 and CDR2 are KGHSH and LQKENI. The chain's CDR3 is CASSPFPSSGNTIYF. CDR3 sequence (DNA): TGTGCCAGCTCCCCATTTCCGAGCTCTGGAAACACCATATATTTT.

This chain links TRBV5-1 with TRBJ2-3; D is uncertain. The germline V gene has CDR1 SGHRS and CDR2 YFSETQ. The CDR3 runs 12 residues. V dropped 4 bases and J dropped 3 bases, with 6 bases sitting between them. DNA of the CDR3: TGCGCCAGCAGCCCGAAGACAGATACGCAGTATTTT. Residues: CASSPKTDTQYF.

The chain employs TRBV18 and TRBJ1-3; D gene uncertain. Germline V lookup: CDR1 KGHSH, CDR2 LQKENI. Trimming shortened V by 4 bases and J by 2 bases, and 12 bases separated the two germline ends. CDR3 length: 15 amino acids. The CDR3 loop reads CASSLRPETGNTIYF. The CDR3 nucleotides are TGTGCCAGCTCACTGAGACCCGAAACTGGAAACACCATATATTTT.

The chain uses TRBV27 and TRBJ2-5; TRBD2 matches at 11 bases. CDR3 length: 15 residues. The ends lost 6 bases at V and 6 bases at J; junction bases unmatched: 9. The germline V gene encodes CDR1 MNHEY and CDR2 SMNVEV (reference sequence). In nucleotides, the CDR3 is TGTGCCAGCAGCCCCTCGGGACTAGCGGAGAAGACCCAGTACTTC. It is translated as CASSPSGLAEKTQYF.

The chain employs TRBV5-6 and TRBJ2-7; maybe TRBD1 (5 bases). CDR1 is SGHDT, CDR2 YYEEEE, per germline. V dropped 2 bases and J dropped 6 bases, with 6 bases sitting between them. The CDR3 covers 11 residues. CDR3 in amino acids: CASSFQGEQYF. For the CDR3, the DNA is TGTGCCAGCAGCTTCCAGGGCGAGCAGTACTTC. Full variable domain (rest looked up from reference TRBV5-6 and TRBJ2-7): DAGVTQSPTHLIKTRGQQVTLRCSPKSGHDTVSWYQQALGQGPQFIFQYYEEEERQRGNFPDRFSGHQFPNYSSELNVNALLLGDSALYLCASSFQGEQYFGPGTRLTVT.

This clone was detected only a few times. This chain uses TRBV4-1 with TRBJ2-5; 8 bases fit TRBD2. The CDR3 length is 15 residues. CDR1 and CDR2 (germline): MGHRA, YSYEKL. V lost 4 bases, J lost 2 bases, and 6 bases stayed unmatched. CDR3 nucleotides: TGCGCCAGCAGCCGACTAGCGCCAGGGCAAGAGACCCAGTACTTC. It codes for CASSRLAPGQETQYF.

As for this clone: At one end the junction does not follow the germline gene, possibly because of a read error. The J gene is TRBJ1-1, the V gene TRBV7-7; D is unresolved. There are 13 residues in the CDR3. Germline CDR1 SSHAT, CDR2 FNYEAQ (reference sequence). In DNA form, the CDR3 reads TGTGCTAGCAGCCTCCTGAGGGACACTGAAGCTTTCTTT. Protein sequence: CASSLLRDTEAFF.

The CDR3 DNA reads as TGTGCCAGCAGGGAGGGGACAGGGGGGAATCAGCCCCAGCATTTT. Amino acids: CASREGTGGNQPQHF. The chain joins TRBV6-1 to TRBJ1-5; 11 nucleotides match TRBD1. J gave up 4 bases and V 6 bases, and 5 bases lay outside the gene matches. Germline V gene sequence: CDR1 MNHNS, CDR2 SASEGT. The CDR3 sequence is 15 residues long.

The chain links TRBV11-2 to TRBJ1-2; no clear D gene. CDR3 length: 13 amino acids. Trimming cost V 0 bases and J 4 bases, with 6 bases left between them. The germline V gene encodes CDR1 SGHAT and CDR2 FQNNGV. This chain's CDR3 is CASSLDLLYGYTF. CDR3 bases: TGTGCCAGCAGCTTAGATTTGCTCTATGGCTACACCTTC.

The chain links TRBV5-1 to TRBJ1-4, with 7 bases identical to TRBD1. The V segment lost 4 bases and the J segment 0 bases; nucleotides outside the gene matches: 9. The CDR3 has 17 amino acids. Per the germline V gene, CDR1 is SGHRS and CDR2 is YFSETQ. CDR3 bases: TGCGCCAGCAGCCCCGGGACAGCGTTAGCAACTAATGAAAAACTGTTTTTT. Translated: CASSPGTALATNEKLFF.

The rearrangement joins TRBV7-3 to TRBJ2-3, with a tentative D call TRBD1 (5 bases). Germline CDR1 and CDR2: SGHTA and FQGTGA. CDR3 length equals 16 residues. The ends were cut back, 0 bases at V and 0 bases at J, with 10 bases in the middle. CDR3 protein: CASSLTSRASTDTQYF. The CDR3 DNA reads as TGTGCCAGCAGCTTAACGAGCAGGGCTAGCACAGATACGCAGTATTTT.

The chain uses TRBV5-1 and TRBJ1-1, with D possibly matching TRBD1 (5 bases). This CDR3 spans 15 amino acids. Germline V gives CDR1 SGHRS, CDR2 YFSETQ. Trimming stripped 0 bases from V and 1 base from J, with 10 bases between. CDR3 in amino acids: CASSLEGPGNTEAFF. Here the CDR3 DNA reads TGCGCCAGCAGCTTGGAGGGGCCTGGGAACACTGAAGCTTTCTTT.